This T cell receptor beta chain came from a study of STAT5B mutations in CD4+ large granular lymphocyte leukemia. The survey-level immunoSEQ assay was used. TCRdb's table, derived via immunoSEQ multiplex PCR, lists solely in-frame clones and lacks some. The profile shows tens of thousands of clones, roughly 85% of them singletons. Worth noting for this clone: No antigen is known for it.

Study-level findings and limits: Patient CD4-sorted repertoires looked more clonal than healthy CD4+ repertoires, even without putative leukemic clones. TRBV06-family usage was enriched in top patient clones (8/27) versus controls (2/35).

V shed 5 bases and J 3 bases; nucleotides not matched to a gene: 7. CDR3 length equals 14 residues. Germline CDR1 reads SQVTM; CDR2 reads ANQGSEA. This receptor was taken from a human donor in good health. The material sequenced was CD4+ T cells from blood buffy coats. The V and J genes are TRBV29-1 and TRBJ2-3; the match to TRBD2 covers 8 bases. The CDR3 is CSVSFSGKTDTQYF. For the CDR3, the DNA is TGCAGCGTTAGTTTTAGCGGGAAAACAGATACGCAGTATTTT.